Shown below are 14 T cell receptor beta chains from a single sample sequenced in a study of blood T cell repertoires in COVID-19. TCRdb's table, derived via immunoSEQ multiplex PCR, lists solely in-frame clones and lacks some. The sample lists 90,000 to 120,000 clones, approximately 88% occurring once. The sequencing input was peripheral blood. Receptor source: a man aged 50-60 years with active or convalescent COVID-19.

This clone was observed a few times. CDR3 residues: CASSQETGQLETQYF. As DNA, the CDR3 is TGCGCCAGCAGCCAAGAAACCGGACAGCTAGAGACCCAGTACTTC. The rearrangement joins TRBV4-1 to TRBJ2-5; maybe TRBD1 (6 bases). The length of the CDR3 is 15 residues. The V gene's germline CDR1 is MGHRA and CDR2 YSYEKL. V was clipped by 0 bases and J by 4 bases, with 12 bases between them.

CDR3 DNA: TGTGCCTGGAGCCAAGTCGAGGTAAACAATGAGCAGTTCTTC. Amino acid sequence: CAWSQVEVNNEQFF. The chain combines TRBV30 with TRBJ2-1; D unclear. CDR3 size: 14 residues. The V end was cut by 3 bases, the J end by 5 bases, with 14 bases between. The V gene's germline CDR1 is GTSNPN and CDR2 SVGIG (reference sequence). Using reference TRBV30 and TRBJ2-1 for the parts outside the CDR3, the full variable domain is SQTIHQWPATLVQPVGSPLSLECTVEGTSNPNLYWYRQAAGRGLQLLFYSVGIGQISSEVPQNLSASRPQDRQFILSSKKLLLSDSGFYLCAWSQVEVNNEQFFGPGTRLTVL.

The J gene is TRBJ1-2, the V gene TRBV28, with a tentative D call TRBD1 (6 bases). The V and J ends lost 6 bases and 7 bases respectively, with 15 bases between them. Germline V gene data show CDR1 as MDHEN and CDR2 as SYDVKM. The CDR3 loop spans 13 amino acids. For the CDR3, the DNA is TGTGCCAGCAGCACCTTTAAACAGGGTGGCTACACCTTC. Its protein product is CASSTFKQGGYTF.

This chain joins TRBV24-1 and TRBJ2-5, with a tentative D call TRBD1 (6 bases). V lost 4 bases and J lost 2, with 13 bases in between. Germline V lookup: CDR1 KGHDR, CDR2 SFDVKD. The CDR3 length is 15 residues. The CDR3: CATSDPQGWQETQYF. For the CDR3, the DNA is TGTGCCACCAGTGACCCGCAGGGGTGGCAAGAGACCCAGTACTTC.

The chain combines TRBV6-2 or TRBV6-3 with TRBJ1-4, with no clear D. Trimming left V 5 bases short and J 5 bases short, with 9 bases between. Germline values: CDR1 MNHEY, CDR2 SVGEGT. This CDR3 has 13 amino acids. CDR3: CASSRQANEKLFF. CDR3 bases: TGTGCCAGCAGTCGCCAGGCAAATGAAAAACTGTTTTTT.

The DNA for the CDR3 is TGTGCCAGCAGTAGAGGGACTAACTATGGCTACACCTTC. It encodes CASSRGTNYGYTF. The gene calls are TRBV2 and TRBJ1-2; D is uncertain. There are 13 residues in the CDR3. Trimming stripped 5 bases from V and 0 bases from J, with 7 bases between. CDR1 and CDR2 from the germline V gene are SNHLY and FYNNEI.

V usage is TRBV19 and J usage is TRBJ1-1; TRBD1 agrees at 7 bases. Germline trimming cut 4 bases from V and 0 bases from J; bases unmatched to any gene: 5. CDR1 is LNHDA, CDR2 SQIVND, per germline (reference sequence). The CDR3 is 15 residues long. The CDR3 bases are TGTGCCAGTAGTAAGGGACAGAGCCTGAACACTGAAGCTTTCTTT. Protein sequence: CASSKGQSLNTEAFF. Together with reference TRBV19 and TRBJ1-1, the CDR3 gives the full variable domain: DGGITQSPKYLFRKEGQNVTLSCEQNLNHDAMYWYRQDPGQGLRLIYYSQIVNDFQKGDIAEGYSVSREKKESFPLTVTSAQKNPTAFYLCASSKGQSLNTEAFFGQGTRLTVV.

The V and J genes are TRBV3-1 (or the pseudogene TRBV3-2) and TRBJ2-1; 13 nucleotides match TRBD2. V lost 4 bases and J lost 9; bases outside the gene matches: 6. The CDR3 consists of 15 residues. CDR1 is LGHDT and CDR2 is YNNKEL in the germline V gene (reference sequence). For the CDR3, the DNA is TGTGCCAGCAGCCCCTCTGGACTAGCGGGAGTTGAGCAGTTCTTC. It translates to CASSPSGLAGVEQFF.

This chain connects TRBV28 to TRBJ1-1, with D tentatively TRBD1 (5 bases). The length of the CDR3 is 13 residues. From germline, CDR1 is MDHEN and CDR2 SYDVKM. V was trimmed by 7 bases and J by 4 bases, leaving 13 bases between them. The CDR3 loop is CASIFRVGTEAFF. Here the CDR3 DNA reads TGTGCCAGCATTTTCAGGGTGGGCACTGAAGCTTTCTTT.

This chain joins TRBV4-2 and TRBJ1-1; TRBD1 is a possible D gene (5 bases). Germline V lookup: CDR1 LGHNA, CDR2 YNFKEQ. The CDR3 runs 15 residues. Trimming shortened V by 1 base and J by 1 base, and 10 bases separated the two germline ends. The CDR3 loop is CASSQAGLRNTEAFF. DNA for the CDR3: TGTGCCAGCAGCCAAGCGGGACTCCGGAACACTGAAGCTTTCTTT.

The chain joins TRBV12-3 or TRBV12-4 to TRBJ2-7, with a possible D match to TRBD1 (6 bases). The CDR3 is 12 residues long. V was shortened by 6 bases and J by 9 bases, with 15 bases between the two germline ends. CDR3 region: CASRNYRVGQYF. The CDR3 DNA sequence: TGTGCCAGCAGAAATTACAGGGTTGGGCAGTACTTC.

The V call is TRBV6-5, the J call TRBJ1-1; D ambiguous. Germline-derived CDR1 and CDR2 are MNHEY and SVGAGI. This CDR3 has 14 amino acids. The ends were cut back, 7 bases at V and 8 bases at J, with 20 bases in the middle. For the CDR3, the DNA is TGTGCCAGCACCCCCAACGGCGGCGCCGCCGAAGCTTTCTTT. It yields the protein CASTPNGGAAEAFF.

The chain carries TRBV2 and TRBJ2-1, with 8 bases fitting TRBD2. V was clipped by 5 bases and J by 6 bases; unmatched bases: 6. The germline V gene encodes CDR1 SNHLY and CDR2 FYNNEI. The CDR3 runs 14 residues. CDR3 region: CASSFGGVGNEQFF. In DNA, the CDR3 is TGTGCCAGCAGTTTCGGGGGGGTCGGCAATGAGCAGTTCTTC. The full variable domain, its missing parts supplied by reference TRBV2 and TRBJ2-1, is EPEVTQTPSHQVTQMGQEVILRCVPISNHLYFYWYRQILGQKVEFLVSFYNNEISEKSEIFDDQFSVERPDGSNFTLKIRSTKLEDSAMYFCASSFGGVGNEQFFGPGTRLTVL.

V gene TRBV11-3 combines with J gene TRBJ2-5; 9 bases align to TRBD2. After removal of 6 bases from V and 4 bases from J, the junction contained 3 bases not matched to a gene. CDR1 is SGHNT, CDR2 YENEEA, per germline. CDR3 length: 13 residues. The CDR3: CASRRLAVETQYF. The CDR3 DNA is TGTGCCAGCAGGCGACTAGCGGTAGAGACCCAGTACTTC.